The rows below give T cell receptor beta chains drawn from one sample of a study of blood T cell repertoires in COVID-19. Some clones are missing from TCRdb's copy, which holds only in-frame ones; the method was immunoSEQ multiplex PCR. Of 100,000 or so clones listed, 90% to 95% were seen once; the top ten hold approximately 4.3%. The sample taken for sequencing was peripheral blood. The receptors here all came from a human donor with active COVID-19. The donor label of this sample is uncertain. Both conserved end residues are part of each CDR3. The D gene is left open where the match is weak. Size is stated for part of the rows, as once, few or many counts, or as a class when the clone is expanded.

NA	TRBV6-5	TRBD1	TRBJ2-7	CASSTTGTGSAEQYF	TGTGCCAGCAGTACCACCGGGACAGGGTCTGCCGAGCAGTACTTC
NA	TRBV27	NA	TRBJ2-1	CASSLLGGTIYNEQFF	TGTGCCAGCAGTTTATTGGGGGGAACTATCTACAATGAGCAGTTCTTC
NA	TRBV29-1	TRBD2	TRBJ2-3	CSVAAGGTDTQYF	TGCAGCGTTGCAGCGGGAGGCACAGATACGCAGTATTTT
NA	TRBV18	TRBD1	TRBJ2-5	CASSPEILQDRRLETQYF	TGTGCCAGCTCACCAGAGATATTGCAGGACAGGCGTTTGGAGACCCAGTACTTC
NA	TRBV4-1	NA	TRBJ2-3	CASSQGRTSTDTQYF	TGCGCCAGCAGCCAAGGGAGAACTTCGACAGATACGCAGTATTTT
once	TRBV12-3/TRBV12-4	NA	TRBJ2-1	CASSLSGDRSGFF	TGTGCCAGCAGTTTATCGGGGGATCGCAGCGGGTTCTTC
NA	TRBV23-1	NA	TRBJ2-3	CARKQGASTDTQYF	TGCGCCAGGAAACAGGGTGCTAGCACAGATACGCAGTATTTT
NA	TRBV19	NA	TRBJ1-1	CASNRGGGTEAFF	TGTGCCAGTAATCGAGGAGGAGGCACTGAAGCTTTCTTT
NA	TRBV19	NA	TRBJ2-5	CASSITGNQETQYF	TGTGCCAGTAGTATCACAGGGAACCAAGAGACCCAGTACTTC
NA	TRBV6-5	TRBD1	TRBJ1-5	CASRTGQGGNQPQHF	TGTGCCAGCAGAACAGGACAGGGCGGCAATCAGCCCCAGCATTTT
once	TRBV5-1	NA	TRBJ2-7	CASSLEGGRNEQYF	TGCGCCAGCAGCTTGGAAGGAGGCCGGAACGAGCAGTACTTC
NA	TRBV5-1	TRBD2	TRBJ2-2	CASSAGDRNTGELFF	TGCGCCAGCAGCGCGGGGGACCGGAACACCGGGGAGCTGTTTTTT
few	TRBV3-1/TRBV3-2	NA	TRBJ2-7	CASSQASGGWYEQYF	TGTGCCAGCAGCCAAGCGAGCGGTGGGTGGTACGAGCAGTACTTC
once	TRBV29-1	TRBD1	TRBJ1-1	CSVPAGTGGVGTEAFF	TGCAGCGTTCCCGCCGGGACAGGTGGGGTAGGCACTGAAGCTTTCTTT
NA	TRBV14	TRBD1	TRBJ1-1	CASSVSGTGFTEAFF	TGTGCCAGCAGCGTTTCCGGGACAGGGTTCACTGAAGCTTTCTTT
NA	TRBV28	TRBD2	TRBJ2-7	CASSPGLAGYYEQYF	TGTGCCAGCAGTCCTGGACTAGCGGGGTACTACGAGCAGTACTTC
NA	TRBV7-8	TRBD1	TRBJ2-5	CASGNFDRAARDF	TGTGCCAGCGGGAACTTCGACAGGGCGGCCAGAGACTTC